One and the same sample provided the 30 T cell receptor beta chains below, sequenced in a study of cytomegalovirus exposure and HLA in healthy donors. The PCR was carried out with 60 Vbeta primers and 13 Jbeta primers. The data were produced by immunoSEQ multiplex PCR, yet TCRdb's version contains in-frame clones alone and is incomplete. The sample lists some 95,000 clones; about 70% were seen once. Sequenced: PBMCs. These TCRs come from a female donor in good health and CMV-seronegative.

On this clone itself: Other DNA sequences in this sample translate to the same CDR3. The J gene is TRBJ2-7, the V gene TRBV5-1, with TRBD2 matching over 11 bases. The CDR3 extends over 14 amino acids. With V trimmed by 4 bases and J by 3 bases, 3 bases remained unmatched. Germline CDR1 is SGHRS and CDR2 is YFSETQ. The CDR3 here is CASSPGTSGYEQYF. CDR3 sequence (DNA): TGCGCCAGCAGCCCCGGGACTAGCGGCTACGAGCAGTACTTC.

This chain connects TRBV7-2 to TRBJ2-2, with TRBD1 identical over 7 bases. The germline V gene has CDR1 SGHTA and CDR2 FQGNSA. V shed 5 bases and J 3 bases; nucleotides not matched to a gene: 3. CDR3 length: 14 amino acids. The CDR3: CASSGTVDTGELFF. CDR3 coding DNA: TGTGCCAGCAGCGGGACAGTGGACACCGGGGAGCTGTTTTTT. The full variable domain, in which reference TRBV7-2 and TRBJ2-2 provide the parts outside the CDR3, is GAGVSQSPSNKVTEKGKDVELRCDPISGHTALYWYRQSLGQGLEFLIYFQGNSAPDKSGLPSDRFSAERTGGSVSTLTIQRTQQEDSAVYLCASSGTVDTGELFFGEGSRLTVL.

The chain links TRBV9 to TRBJ1-1, with D possibly matching TRBD1 (5 bases). The germline V gene has CDR1 SGDLS and CDR2 YYNGEE. The CDR3 consists of 15 residues. Trimming took off 4 bases at V and 5 bases at J, with 18 bases between the two ends. The CDR3 here is CASSSSGGGGTEAFF. The CDR3 coding sequence is TGTGCCAGCAGCTCCTCCGGTGGGGGGGGAACTGAAGCTTTCTTT. The whole variable domain, filled in from reference TRBV9 and TRBJ1-1, reads DSGVTQTPKHLITATGQRVTLRCSPRSGDLSVYWYQQSLDQGLQFLIQYYNGEERAKGNILERFSAQQFPDLHSELNLSSLELGDSALYFCASSSSGGGGTEAFFGQGTRLTVV.

V is TRBV7-6 and J is TRBJ2-2, with TRBD2 as a possible D gene (5 bases). This CDR3 region has 13 residues. Trimming took 1 base from V and 6 from J, leaving 6 bases between them. CDR1 and CDR2 from the germline V gene are SGHVS and FNYEAQ. The chain's CDR3 is CASSLGESGELFF. CDR3 DNA: TGTGCCAGCAGCTTAGGGGAGTCCGGGGAGCTGTTTTTT.

The rearrangement uses TRBV11-2 and TRBJ2-7; no firm D call. Germline V lookup: CDR1 SGHAT, CDR2 FQNNGV. This CDR3 is built from 12 residues. V was cut by 3 bases and J by 2 bases, with 5 bases left in between. This chain's CDR3 is CASSFYPYEQYF. CDR3 nucleotides: TGTGCCAGCAGCTTCTACCCCTACGAGCAGTACTTC.

The chain joins TRBV9 to TRBJ2-5, with 8 bases aligning to TRBD2. The germline V gene has CDR1 SGDLS and CDR2 YYNGEE. The CDR3 length is 15 residues. V trimming: 6 bases; J trimming: 2 bases; junction bases outside the gene matches: 9. The CDR3: CASTLSGGTQETQYF. CDR3 DNA: TGTGCCAGCACCCTGAGCGGGGGCACACAAGAGACCCAGTACTTC.

The chain couples TRBV30 to TRBJ1-1, with no clear D. Germline CDR1 GTSNPN, CDR2 SVGIG (reference sequence). Trimming took 3 bases from V and 6 from J, leaving 8 bases between them. The CDR3 contains 11 residues. CDR3 nucleotides: TGTGCCTGGAGACTCCTATCTGAAGCTTTCTTT. Translating gives CAWRLLSEAFF. The full variable domain, in which reference TRBV30 and TRBJ1-1 provide the parts outside the CDR3, is SQTIHQWPATLVQPVGSPLSLECTVEGTSNPNLYWYRQAAGRGLQLLFYSVGIGQISSEVPQNLSASRPQDRQFILSSKKLLLSDSGFYLCAWRLLSEAFFGQGTRLTVV.

The rearrangement uses TRBV25-1 and TRBJ1-2; D ambiguous. The length of the CDR3 is 15 residues. Trimming took off 6 bases at V and 2 bases at J, with 16 bases between the two ends. Germline loops: CDR1 MGHDK, CDR2 SYGVNS. The CDR3, as DNA: TGTGCCAGCAGAGGAATACAGCCGGGGAACTATGGCTACACCTTC. Amino acids: CASRGIQPGNYGYTF.

The chain carries TRBV11-2 and TRBJ1-1; tentative D call: TRBD1 (5 bases). The germline V gene encodes CDR1 SGHAT and CDR2 FQNNGV. This CDR3 is 12 amino acids long. Trimming took off 6 bases at V and 5 bases at J, with 10 bases between the two ends. This CDR3 is CASRAGQTEAFF. In DNA, the CDR3 is TGTGCCAGCAGGGCGGGGCAAACTGAAGCTTTCTTT.

This chain uses TRBV28 with TRBJ1-2; 9 bases are shared with TRBD1. Germline loops: CDR1 MDHEN, CDR2 SYDVKM. This CDR3 has 15 residues. Losses at the gene ends were 5 bases for V and 8 bases for J; bases not matched to a gene: 12. CDR3 in amino acids: CASSPPRDRVKGYTF. The CDR3 DNA sequence: TGTGCCAGCAGTCCTCCAAGGGACAGGGTAAAGGGCTACACCTTC.

Details on this clone: This may be a read error: a much more frequent sequence differs by one nucleotide. The rearrangement joins TRBV5-4 to TRBJ2-5; 10 nucleotides line up with TRBD2. Germline CDR1 SGHNT, CDR2 YYREEE (reference sequence). The length of the CDR3 is 15 residues. The CDR3 nucleotides are TGCGCCAGCAGCCAAGAGCGGGGGGGCCAAGAGACCCAGTACTTC. This translates into CASSQERGGQETQYF.

V is TRBV10-1 and J is TRBJ2-3; 10 nucleotides match TRBD2. Trimming cost V 4 bases and J 2 bases; bases outside gene matches: 3. This CDR3 spans 15 amino acids. Germline CDR1 WNHNN, CDR2 SYGVQD (reference sequence). As DNA, the CDR3 is TGCGCCAGCAGTGTAGCGGGGGGACCCACAGATACGCAGTATTTT. Its translation is CASSVAGGPTDTQYF.

The rearrangement joins TRBV5-4 to TRBJ2-7; 8 nucleotides align to TRBD2. After removal of 2 bases from V and 4 bases from J, the junction contained 8 bases not matched to a gene. This CDR3 is built from 15 residues. CDR1 is SGHNT and CDR2 is YYREEE in the germline V gene (reference sequence). CDR3 DNA sequence: TGTGCCAGCAGCTTTCGGGAGGGCCTGGTTTACGAGCAGTACTTC. The encoded protein is CASSFREGLVYEQYF.

This chain links TRBV7-8 with TRBJ1-4; D gene unclear. Germline CDR1 SGHVS, CDR2 FQNEAQ. V gave up 5 bases and J gave up 4 bases, with 14 bases separating them. CDR3 length equals 15 residues. This CDR3 reads CASSTKDGLNEKLFF. In DNA, the CDR3 is TGTGCCAGCAGCACTAAGGACGGACTTAATGAAAAACTGTTTTTT.

This chain links TRBV9 with TRBJ2-1, with 9 positions matching TRBD2. The CDR3 has 14 residues. Germline V gene data show CDR1 as SGDLS and CDR2 as YYNGEE. Germline trimming cut 2 bases from V and 6 bases from J; bases unmatched to any gene: 3. In DNA, the CDR3 is TGTGCCAGCAGCGTTAGCGGGGGCTTCAATGAGCAGTTCTTC. This sequence encodes CASSVSGGFNEQFF.

This clone was seen a few times. The J gene is TRBJ1-2, the V gene TRBV6-1; D is perhaps TRBD1 (6 bases). CDR1 and CDR2 from the germline V gene are MNHNS and SASEGT. The V end lost 7 bases, the J end lost 9 bases, and 18 bases lay between the germline ends. The CDR3 has 13 amino acids. CDR3 bases: TGTGCCAGCATTGCAGGGGCTCGTCGGCGCTACACCTTC. Amino acids: CASIAGARRRYTF.

The chain employs TRBV5-1 and TRBJ2-2; 8 bases are shared with TRBD1. The V and J ends lost 4 bases and 3 bases, in that order; junction bases with no gene match: 5. This CDR3 spans 15 amino acids. Germline V gene sequence: CDR1 SGHRS, CDR2 YFSETQ. CDR3 sequence reads: CASSRTGGDTGELFF. DNA of the CDR3: TGCGCCAGCAGCCGCACAGGGGGAGACACCGGGGAGCTGTTTTTT. The whole variable domain, remainder taken from reference TRBV5-1 and TRBJ2-2, is KAGVTQTPRYLIKTRGQQVTLSCSPISGHRSVSWYQQTPGQGLQFLFEYFSETQRNKGNFPGRFSGRQFSNSRSEMNVSTLELGDSALYLCASSRTGGDTGELFFGEGSRLTVL.

The chain combines TRBV29-1 with TRBJ2-1; possible D gene TRBD1, 8 bases. V was clipped by 3 bases and J by 12 bases, with 24 bases between them. Germline values: CDR1 SQVTM, CDR2 ANQGSEA. The CDR3 is 15 amino acids. Here the CDR3 reads CSVEGGQGASGRQFF. CDR3 nucleotide sequence: TGCAGCGTTGAGGGGGGGCAGGGGGCCTCGGGTAGGCAGTTCTTC.

As for this clone: Other DNA sequences in this specimen translate into the identical CDR3. The V call is TRBV5-1, the J call TRBJ2-5, with TRBD1 identical over 7 bases. J was trimmed by 5 bases and V by 0 bases; bases with no gene match: 1. The CDR3 loop spans 13 amino acids. The germline V gene encodes CDR1 SGHRS and CDR2 YFSETQ. The CDR3 loop is CASSLGGGETQYF. As DNA, the CDR3 is TGCGCCAGCAGCTTGGGAGGGGGCGAGACCCAGTACTTC.

This clone was found a few times. This rearrangement joins TRBV7-9 to TRBJ1-5, with D maybe TRBD1 (5 bases). There are 14 residues in the CDR3. Germline V gene sequence: CDR1 SEHNR, CDR2 FQNEAQ (reference sequence). V lost 5 bases, J lost 0 bases, and 8 bases lay in between. CDR3 protein: CASSPGSSNQPQHF. Written as DNA, the CDR3 is TGTGCCAGCAGCCCAGGGTCTAGCAATCAGCCCCAGCATTTT.

This clone turned up a few times. The chain couples TRBV2 to TRBJ2-5; possibly TRBD1 for D (6 bases). Trimming removed 2 bases from V and 2 bases from J, with 12 bases in between. The CDR3 runs to 15 residues. CDR1 and CDR2 (germline): SNHLY, FYNNEI. The CDR3 nucleotides read TGTGCCAGCAGTGAACAGGGGATCTCACAAGAGACCCAGTACTTC. Translated, it gives CASSEQGISQETQYF. Supplemented by reference TRBV2 and TRBJ2-5, the full variable domain reads EPEVTQTPSHQVTQMGQEVILRCVPISNHLYFYWYRQILGQKVEFLVSFYNNEISEKSEIFDDQFSVERPDGSNFTLKIRSTKLEDSAMYFCASSEQGISQETQYFGPGTRLLVL.

Of note for this clone: Other DNA variants within this sample encode the same CDR3. The rearrangement uses TRBV4-1 and TRBJ2-1; 9 positions agree with TRBD2. The CDR3 is 15 residues long. In germline, CDR1 is MGHRA, CDR2 YSYEKL. The J segment lost 2 bases and the V segment lost 3 bases, leaving 2 bases of the junction unmatched. The CDR3 nucleotides read TGCGCCAGCAGCCAGGGGACTAGCCCCTACAATGAGCAGTTCTTC. Translated, it gives CASSQGTSPYNEQFF.

V and J are TRBV28 and TRBJ2-7, with TRBD2 identical over 11 bases. J was trimmed by 7 bases and V by 6 bases; bases with no gene match: 11. Germline V CDR1 and CDR2: MDHEN, SYDVKM. This CDR3 contains 15 residues. The CDR3, as DNA: TGTGCCAGCAGAATCTCCGGGACTAGCGGATCTGAGCAGTACTTC. Encoded protein: CASRISGTSGSEQYF.

V and J are TRBV14 and TRBJ2-2, with TRBD1 matching 7 bases. This CDR3 region has 15 residues. CDR1 SGHDN and CDR2 FVKESK come from the germline V gene. The V and J ends lost 5 bases and 2 bases, in that order; junction bases with no gene match: 5. Here the CDR3 DNA reads TGTGCCAGCAGCTCCCGGGACAGAAACACCGGGGAGCTGTTTTTT. It is translated as CASSSRDRNTGELFF.

The CDR3 nucleotides read TGTGCCAGCAGCCACCTGACAATCAATGAGCAGTTCTTC. Translating gives CASSHLTINEQFF. The gene calls are TRBV11-2 and TRBJ2-1; D unclear. There are 13 residues in the CDR3. V was trimmed by 5 bases and J by 6 bases, leaving 11 bases between them. Germline V gene sequence: CDR1 SGHAT, CDR2 FQNNGV. Drawing the rest from reference TRBV11-2 and TRBJ2-1, the complete variable domain is EAGVAQSPRYKIIEKRQSVAFWCNPISGHATLYWYQQILGQGPKLLIQFQNNGVVDDSQLPKDRFSAERLKGVDSTLKIQPAKLEDSAVYLCASSHLTINEQFFGPGTRLTVL.

This clone was recorded a few times. The chain has TRBV19 and TRBJ1-6; D unclear. V lost 7 bases and J 0 bases, leaving 4 bases between the germline ends. CDR3 length: 13 amino acids. CDR1 and CDR2 (germline): LNHDA, SQIVND (reference sequence). The CDR3 spells CASTLSYNSPLHF. The CDR3 nucleotides are TGTGCCAGTACACTCTCCTATAATTCACCCCTCCACTTT.

The chain carries TRBV5-4 and TRBJ1-6; 9 bases match TRBD1. After removal of 4 bases from V and 6 bases from J, the junction contained 2 bases not matched to a gene. This CDR3 region has 14 residues. CDR1 and CDR2 from the germline V gene are SGHNT and YYREEE (reference sequence). The CDR3 DNA reads as TGTGCCAGCAGCGGGACAGGGCCTAATTCACCCCTCCACTTT. Protein product: CASSGTGPNSPLHF.

This clone has a single count. The chain links TRBV7-9 to TRBJ1-2; 9 nucleotides match TRBD1. The ends lost 2 bases at V and 2 bases at J; junction bases unmatched: 0. This CDR3 is 14 amino acids long. Germline CDR1 and CDR2: SEHNR and FQNEAQ (reference sequence). Here the CDR3 reads CASSLTGGNYGYTF. CDR3 in DNA: TGTGCCAGCAGCTTAACAGGGGGCAACTATGGCTACACCTTC.

V is TRBV6-6 and J is TRBJ2-6; D is perhaps TRBD2 (6 bases). Germline V gene sequence: CDR1 MNHNY, CDR2 SVGAGI (reference sequence). Trimming removed 5 bases at V and 0 bases at J, with 11 bases between. The CDR3 runs to 16 residues. CDR3 amino acids: CASSPHGGSGANVLTF. The CDR3 bases are TGTGCCAGCAGTCCCCACGGGGGCTCTGGGGCCAACGTCCTGACTTTC.

This chain joins TRBV11-3 and TRBJ2-5; 7 bases are a match to TRBD1. Germline V gene sequence: CDR1 SGHNT, CDR2 YENEEA. V was pared by 5 bases and J by 5 bases, with 5 bases of the junction left unmatched. The CDR3 spans 13 residues. This CDR3 is CASSQTGTETQYF. The CDR3 bases are TGTGCCAGCAGCCAGACAGGGACCGAGACCCAGTACTTC.